A single sample is the source of the 9 T cell receptor beta chains below, sequenced in a study of blood T cell repertoires in COVID-19. Sequencing was performed with immunoSEQ multiplex PCR; in TCRdb, only in-frame clones are kept and a portion is missing. The sample shows 300,000 to 400,000 clones, roughly 87% of them seen only once. The specimen was peripheral blood. Receptors were obtained from a man between 25 and 39 years old with COVID-19, enrolled during active disease.

The chain carries TRBV19 and TRBJ1-2; the D is unclear. Germline V lookup: CDR1 LNHDA, CDR2 SQIVND (reference sequence). Trimming removed 0 bases from V and 4 bases from J, with 3 bases in between. CDR3 length equals 12 residues. Here the CDR3 reads CASSIESYGYTF. The DNA for the CDR3 is TGTGCCAGTAGTATAGAGAGCTATGGCTACACCTTC.

This chain joins TRBV19 and TRBJ2-7, with TRBD2 as a possible D gene (5 bases). This CDR3 is 20 amino acids long. Trimming left V 3 bases short and J 3 bases short, with 30 bases between. The germline V gene encodes CDR1 LNHDA and CDR2 SQIVND (reference sequence). CDR3 coding DNA: TGTGCCAGTAGTATTACCATTTTTTCATGGCTTTCTACGGGGAACTACGAGCAGTACTTC. Its translation is CASSITIFSWLSTGNYEQYF.

This clone was counted a single time. V is TRBV18 and J is TRBJ1-1; D remains ambiguous. The V and J ends lost 0 bases and 0 bases respectively, with 8 bases between them. The length of the CDR3 is 15 residues. Germline lookup yields CDR1 KGHSH and CDR2 LQKENI. Here the CDR3 DNA reads TGTGCCAGCTCACCACCGGCAGAAATGAACACTGAAGCTTTCTTT. It is translated as CASSPPAEMNTEAFF.

The sample holds one count of this clone. This chain connects TRBV3-1 (or the pseudogene TRBV3-2) to TRBJ2-1; 7 bases are shared with TRBD2. CDR1 and CDR2 (germline): LGHDT, YNNKEL (reference sequence). The CDR3 totals 11 residues. The trim removed 3 bases at V and 11 bases at J, leaving 1 base unmatched. The CDR3, as DNA: TGTGCCAGCAGCCAGGGGACTAAGCAGTTCTTC. This encodes CASSQGTKQFF.

J is TRBJ2-2 and V is TRBV5-1; perhaps TRBD1 as D (6 bases). Trimming took off 0 bases at V and 4 bases at J, with 10 bases between the two ends. The CDR3 is 15 residues long. Germline values: CDR1 SGHRS, CDR2 YFSETQ. The CDR3 nucleotides read TGCGCCAGCAGCTTGGCGCCACAGGGCACCGGGGAGCTGTTTTTT. Translation: CASSLAPQGTGELFF.

The chain couples TRBV7-8 to TRBJ2-1; 11 bases agree with TRBD2. Looked up from germline, CDR1 is SGHVS and CDR2 is FQNEAQ. J gave up 4 bases and V 4 bases, and 3 bases lay outside the gene matches. The length of the CDR3 is 15 residues. CDR3: CASSYRLAGYNEQFF. The CDR3 DNA sequence: TGTGCCAGCAGCTACAGACTAGCGGGATACAATGAGCAGTTCTTC.

The genes are TRBV24-1 and TRBJ2-5; 11 positions match TRBD2. J gave up 4 bases and V 4 bases, and 1 base lay outside the gene matches. The CDR3 contains 14 residues. Germline V gene data show CDR1 as KGHDR and CDR2 as SFDVKD. The CDR3 spells CATSDTSGGETQYF. CDR3 nucleotides: TGTGCCACCAGTGACACTAGCGGGGGAGAGACCCAGTACTTC.

This clone showed up just a few times. V gene TRBV27 combines with J gene TRBJ1-1, with 7 bases matching TRBD1. The CDR3 runs 13 residues. CDR1 MNHEY and CDR2 SMNVEV come from the germline V gene (reference sequence). V lost 4 bases to trimming and J lost 3 bases; unmatched junction nucleotides: 2. The CDR3 region is CASSWDSYTEAFF. The CDR3 DNA reads TGTGCCAGCAGTTGGGACAGCTACACTGAAGCTTTCTTT.

This sequence joins TRBV19 and TRBJ1-2; 9 nucleotides line up with TRBD1. Looked up from germline, CDR1 is LNHDA and CDR2 is SQIVND (reference sequence). V lost 6 bases, J lost 7 bases, and 9 bases stayed unmatched. This CDR3 comprises 14 residues. CDR3 protein: CASRYPDRGLGYTF. CDR3 DNA sequence: TGTGCCAGTAGATACCCGGACAGGGGTCTTGGCTACACCTTC.